These T cell receptor beta chains were read from a single sample in a study of Graves' ophthalmopathy and Graves' hyperthyroidism. TCRdb used MiXCR to reprocess the multiplex PCR reads, holding one entry per CDR3 protein. The table records over a million distinct CDR3 sequences, less than 45% of them present only once. The sequenced sample was peripheral blood or thyroid tissue (not recorded which). These receptor sequences come from an adult man with Graves' hyperthyroidism. The CDR3 runs from the conserved cysteine through the conserved F or W. D genes are given only for firm matches. Clone size is not always given. Where it is, it says once, few, many or a class for expanded clones.

>TRBJ1-2|many|TRBV9|NA
TGTGCCAGCAGCGTAAGCGACCCTCAAGGCTCACCCTATGGCTACACCTTC
CASSVSDPQGSPYGYTF
>TRBJ2-7|NA|TRBV5-6|NA
TGCGCCAGCAGCCAAGATGGGGGGCGGGAGCAGTACTTC
CASSQDGGREQYF
>TRBJ1-3|many|TRBV7-8|NA
TGTGCCAGCAGCTTTCATTTCAGCTCTGGAAACACCATATATTTT
CASSFHFSSGNTIYF
>TRBJ2-5|many|TRBV7-6|NA
TGTGCCAGCAGCCCCGGCCAGGGTCGGCTTGAGACCCAGTACTTC
CASSPGQGRLETQYF
>TRBJ2-6|NA|TRBV6-2/TRBV6-3|NA
TGTGCCAGCAGCCAGCGGTGGGACCTCTGGACACCGTACTCTGGGGCCAACGTCCTGACTTTC
CASSQRWDLWTPYSGANVLTF
>TRBJ2-7|many|TRBV20-1|TRBD2
TGCAGTGCTAAAGGGACTAGAACCTACGAGCAGTACTTC
CSAKGTRTYEQYF
>TRBJ1-1|many|TRBV6-6|NA
TGTGCCAGCAGTTACGGGGATCTTAGCACTGAAGCTTTCTTT
CASSYGDLSTEAFF
>TRBJ1-5|NA|TRBV7-2|TRBD1
TGTGCCAGCAGCTTAGGGGGACAGGTTAGCAATCAGCCCCAGCATTTT
CASSLGGQVSNQPQHF
>TRBJ2-5|NA|TRBV7-9|TRBD2
TGTGCCAGCAGAAGTTCGGGACTAGCGGGAAAAGAGACCCAGTACTTC
CASRSSGLAGKETQYF
>TRBJ2-3|few|TRBV19|NA
TGTGCCAGTAGTGAACTCCGGGGTGGCACAGATACGCAGTATTTT
CASSELRGGTDTQYF
>TRBJ1-1|many|TRBV13|NA
TGTGCCAGCAGCTTTTACCAAGAAGCTTTCTTT
CASSFYQEAFF
>TRBJ2-7|NA|TRBV15|TRBD2
TGTGCCACCAGCGGTAGACTAGCGGGAGTGTACGAGCAGTACTTC
CATSGRLAGVYEQYF
>TRBJ1-6|few|TRBV2|NA
TGTGCTAGACCAGGGACCGAGGCACCCCTCCACTTT
CARPGTEAPLHF
>TRBJ1-5|many|TRBV7-2|NA
TGTGCCAGCAGCCAGACGACTGATAGCAATCAGCCCCAGCATTTT
CASSQTTDSNQPQHF
>TRBJ1-5|NA|TRBV27|TRBD1
TGTGCCAGCAGCGGACAGGGGGCGGGCAATCAGCCCCAGCATTTT
CASSGQGAGNQPQHF
>TRBJ2-7|once|TRBV7-9|TRBD2
TGTGCCAGCACGGGAGGGCCTACCGAGCAGTACTTC
CASTGGPTEQYF
>TRBJ2-2|NA|TRBV7-9|NA
TGTGCCAGCAGCTTCGGTAACGAGCGGGCCTACACCGGGGAGCTGTTTTTT
CASSFGNERAYTGELFF
>TRBJ1-5|many|TRBV19|NA
TGTGCCAGTCACAGGGCCAGTTGGGGCAATCAGCCCCAGCATTTT
CASHRASWGNQPQHF
>TRBJ1-2|NA|TRBV12-3/TRBV12-4|TRBD1
TGTGCCAGCAGTCCCCTAGACAGGGGCCAGGACTACACCTTC
CASSPLDRGQDYTF
>TRBJ2-5|NA|TRBV20-1|NA
TGCAGTGCCAATACAGCACAAGAGACCCAGTACTTC
CSANTAQETQYF
>TRBJ1-2|NA|TRBV10-3|TRBD1
TGTGCCAGCAGAGGACAGGGCTTGAGCTATGGCTACACCTTC
CASRGQGLSYGYTF
>TRBJ2-5|NA|TRBV2|NA
TGTGCCAGCAGTGGGTCGAGGGGGGCCCAGTACTTC
CASSGSRGAQYF
>TRBJ1-5|few|TRBV10-3|TRBD1
TGTGCCATCAGTGAGACGGGACAGGGTTTATACCAGCCCCAGCATTTT
CAISETGQGLYQPQHF
>TRBJ2-7|many|TRBV10-3|NA
TGTGCCATCGGGACGTCGGGACCCTACGAGCAGTACTTC
CAIGTSGPYEQYF
>TRBJ2-5|NA|TRBV9|NA
TGTGCCAGCAGCGTAGCTTTTTGGAGCGGAGAGACCCAGTACTTC
CASSVAFWSGETQYF
>TRBJ2-2|NA|TRBV20-1|NA
TGCAGTGCTAGAGCTTATATCTCCGGGGAGCTGTTTTTT
CSARAYISGELFF
>TRBJ2-7|NA|TRBV13|TRBD2
TGTGCCAGCAGCCAAGTAGCGGGAGCCAACGAGCAGTACTTC
CASSQVAGANEQYF
>TRBJ1-1|NA|TRBV6-5|NA
TGTGCCAGCAGTGAAGCGGCTGGGGGAGCTTTCTTT
CASSEAAGGAFF
>TRBJ1-5|many|TRBV20-1|TRBD1
TGCAGTGCTAGATCTGACAGGGGAGGTCAGCCCCAGCATTTT
CSARSDRGGQPQHF
>TRBJ1-5|NA|TRBV19|NA
TGTGCCAGTAAAGCGGATCGACGGGGTCAGCCCCAGCATTTT
CASKADRRGQPQHF
>TRBJ1-6|few|TRBV6-5|NA
TGTGCCAGCAGTTACTTACCGAGGACGAGGGTTGCACCCCTCCACTTT
CASSYLPRTRVAPLHF
>TRBJ2-5|few|TRBV7-9|NA
TGTGCCAGCAGCAGCAGGGCAGGGGGGTTCGGGACCCAGTACTTC
CASSSRAGGFGTQYF
>TRBJ2-2|NA|TRBV3-1|NA
TGTGCCAGCAGCCCCCGGGATGCCACCGGGGAGCTGTTTTTT
CASSPRDATGELFF
>TRBJ1-5|many|TRBV7-8|NA
TGTGCCAGCAGCTTATCGAATTCCGGCAATCAGCCCCAGCATTTT
CASSLSNSGNQPQHF
>TRBJ2-7|NA|TRBV10-3|NA
TGTGCCATCAGTGAAGGGGGGGCGCAATACGAGCAGTACTTC
CAISEGGAQYEQYF
>TRBJ1-6|many|TRBV3-1|NA
TGTGCCAGCAGCCAAGCTCTAGCGGGGTCACCCCTCCACTTT
CASSQALAGSPLHF
>TRBJ1-6|NA|TRBV24-1|NA
TGTGCCACCAGCTTGGTGCAGGGGAATAATTCACCCCTCCACTTT
CATSLVQGNNSPLHF
>TRBJ2-2|few|TRBV11-2|NA
TGTGCCAGCAGCCCTACACCCAGGGGCTACGGGGAGCTGTTTTTT
CASSPTPRGYGELFF
>TRBJ2-5|NA|TRBV19|TRBD1
TGTGCCTGGGACAGGGGGCAAGAGACCCAGTACTTC
CAWDRGQETQYF
>TRBJ2-5|NA|TRBV15|NA
TGTGCCACCAGCTCGTACGGGGTTGGTGAGACCCAGTACTTC
CATSSYGVGETQYF
>TRBJ1-5|many|TRBV15|NA
TGTGCCACCAGCAGCAGGGATCAGCCCCAGCATTTT
CATSSRDQPQHF
>TRBJ2-7|NA|TRBV7-8|NA
TGTGCCTGCAGCGTTATTGTCCTGTACGAGCAGTACTTC
CACSVIVLYEQYF
>TRBJ2-5|NA|TRBV2|NA
TGTGCCAGCAGCGCCCTACAGGGTGGTGGGACCCAGTACTTC
CASSALQGGGTQYF
>TRBJ2-7|NA|TRBV4-2|TRBD2
TGTGCCAGCAGCCAAGTAAAGACTAGCGGGAGCTACGAGCAGTACTTC
CASSQVKTSGSYEQYF
>TRBJ1-1|many|TRBV5-1|TRBD1
TGCGCCAGCACCAACCAGGGGGCTGACACTGAAGCTTTCTTT
CASTNQGADTEAFF
>TRBJ1-5|many|TRBV6-5|NA
TGTGCCAGCAGTCCTGGTCAGCCCCAGCATTTT
CASSPGQPQHF
>TRBJ2-7|many|TRBV7-2|NA
TGTGCCAGCAGCTTCATTCTTACAGGTGAATACGAGCAGTACTTC
CASSFILTGEYEQYF
>TRBJ1-1|many|TRBV5-1|NA
TGCGCCAGCAGCCCTGCAGTGGAGAGCACTGAAGCTTTCTTT
CASSPAVESTEAFF
>TRBJ2-5|few|TRBV19|TRBD2
TGTGCCAGTAGTTTCGCGGGAGTACAAGAGACCCAGTACTTC
CASSFAGVQETQYF
>TRBJ2-7|few|TRBV19|NA
TGTGCCAGTAGTATTCAGTCCAGCTCCTACGAGCAGTACTTC
CASSIQSSSYEQYF
>TRBJ2-5|many|TRBV9|TRBD1
TGTGCCAGCAGCGTAGGACAGGGAACCCAAGAGACCCAGTACTTC
CASSVGQGTQETQYF
>TRBJ2-7|few|TRBV11-2|TRBD1
TGTGCCAGCAGCTCCCTTTACAGGGGACCGAAAACCTACGAGCAGTACTTC
CASSSLYRGPKTYEQYF
>TRBJ2-5|NA|TRBV20-1|TRBD1
TGCAGTGCTACAGGGGGCGGTCGAGAGACCCAGTACTTC
CSATGGGRETQYF
>TRBJ1-6|NA|TRBV7-2|NA
TGTGCCAGCAGAGATAAGTTCACCCTCCACTTT
CASRDKFTLHF
>TRBJ2-2|NA|TRBV12-3/TRBV12-4|NA
TGTGCCACCAGTGACATGACAGGAGCGAACACCGGGGAGCTGTTTTTT
CATSDMTGANTGELFF
>TRBJ2-7|NA|TRBV20-1|TRBD2
TGCAGTGCCCCCCTGCTGGGACTAGCGGACTACGAGCAGTACTTC
CSAPLLGLADYEQYF